The entry that follows covers one TCR beta chain sequence. Its antigen remains unidentified. Several immunoSEQ plates held equal portions of the genomic DNA taken from each subset. Only in-frame clones appear in the TCRdb table, and some are missing; sequencing was by immunoSEQ multiplex PCR. The profile shows millions of clones, about 92% of them singletons. This record comes from a study of shared clonotypes between healthy human individuals. Study-wide background: CD8 memory received one plate per donor, CD8 naive two, CD4 memory three and CD4 naive three.

Whole-study results and caveats: Represented genetic and exposure-history diversity was restricted by having few donors. Relative to memory subsets, naive subsets generally showed larger estimated richness.

The source of this sequence is a man between 18 and 29 years old in good health. The sample taken for sequencing was naive CD4+ T cells sorted from blood. Described subset: CD45RA+ positively selected.

As DNA, the CDR3 is TGTGCCAGCAGTCAGCGGACTAGCGGAGAGACCCAGTACTTC. This encodes CASSQRTSGETQYF. V gene TRBV28 combines with J gene TRBJ2-5, with 10 nucleotides matching TRBD2. V lost 5 bases and J lost 4; bases outside the gene matches: 4. Germline V gene data show CDR1 as MDHEN and CDR2 as SYDVKM. The CDR3 loop spans 14 amino acids.